This T cell receptor beta chain was observed in a study of siplizumab effects on memory and regulatory T cells. The CDR3 loop spans 13 amino acids. CDR1 is MNHEY and CDR2 is SMNVEV in the germline V gene (reference sequence). Clones were read by immunoSEQ multiplex PCR, and TCRdb kept only the in-frame ones, dropping some. This sample yields fewer than 60,000 clones, of which over 90% are seen a single time; about 15% belongs to the top ten. This clone was recorded once. The antigen remains undetermined. Study-wide results and caveats: The majority of clones, roughly 75-95% of proliferating CD4+ or CD8+ clones, lacked an assignable naive or memory phenotype.

Sequences were obtained from CD8+ T cells sorted from blood. V is TRBV27 and J is TRBJ2-5, with D hard to call. The DNA end is a closer match to TRBJ2-7, so the J assignment may be wrong. The TCR comes from a human donor in good health. The CDR3 DNA is TGTGCCAGCAGTTCCTCCACTACCTACGAGCAGTACTTC. It specifies CASSSSTTYEQYF.